In this sample, the clone carrying this T cell receptor (beta chain) turned up once. No antigen is known for it. The data are from a study of T-cell reconstitution after alpha-beta-depleted transplantation in children. Study-level results: Where some patients showed high TCRbeta diversity at day 60, it came from recipient T cells and thymic progenitors that had survived. Among T cells one year after transplant, newly produced cells accounted for most counts and diversity. Reported findings indicate that, about two months after transplant, alpha-beta T cells came from several hundred expanded clones, which were derived from non-depleted graft cells.

Using unique molecular identifiers, the investigators prepared the TCRbeta library. TCRdb reanalysed the PCR reads using MiXCR and keeps one entry per CDR3 protein. The sample has 250,000 to 400,000 distinct CDR3 sequences; 20% to 30% are singletons. There are 15 residues in the CDR3. Germline values: CDR1 LGHDT, CDR2 YNNKEL (reference sequence). Trimming removed 5 bases from V and 2 bases from J; junction bases left unmatched: 6. The chain has TRBV3-1 and TRBJ2-1, with 7 bases matching TRBD1. This TCR was sampled from a male patient between 5 and 17 years old who had a stem cell transplant for acute lymphoblastic leukemia, so the T cells may come from the graft donor. The sample consisted of PBMCs, mostly from graft donor cells, taken 180 days after TCRalphabeta/CD19-depleted stem cell transplant. As DNA, the CDR3 is TGTGCCAGCAGCTCAGGGGGTCTGCCCTACAATGAGCAGTTCTTC. It translates to CASSSGGLPYNEQFF.